Each of the 25 T cell receptor beta chains below was sequenced from the same sample in a study of immune evolution from preneoplasia to lung adenocarcinoma. TCRdb's copy holds only in-frame clones and misses some; the assay was immunoSEQ multiplex PCR. The sample includes around 9,900 clones, more than 70% seen only once; the top ten take 2.9%. The specimen was FFPE invasive lung adenocarcinoma tissue. These receptors all stem from a person aged 70 to 85 with invasive lung adenocarcinoma. Some clones in this sample may be carry-over from other donors' samples.

The chain carries TRBV11-3 and TRBJ2-1; 10 bases fit TRBD2. V lost 9 bases, J lost 8 bases, and 7 bases stayed unmatched. Germline CDR1 is SGHNT and CDR2 is YENEEA. The CDR3 has 13 amino acids. CDR3 sequence reads: CASLAGVEYEQFF. The CDR3 DNA reads TGTGCCAGTCTAGCGGGAGTGGAGTATGAGCAGTTCTTC.

This sequence joins TRBV6-6 and TRBJ1-2, with TRBD1 identical over 8 bases. This CDR3 is 16 amino acids long. From germline, CDR1 is MNHNY and CDR2 SVGAGI (reference sequence). Germline trimming cut 7 bases from V and 8 bases from J; bases unmatched to any gene: 18. The CDR3 DNA follows: TGTGCCAGCACCTTAGAACCGGGACAGGATCTATTGGGCTACACCTTC. Amino acid sequence: CASTLEPGQDLLGYTF.

The V gene is TRBV18, the J gene TRBJ1-1; D remains ambiguous. V shed 2 bases and J shed 6 bases, with 10 bases lying between them. The CDR3 covers 13 residues. Germline loops: CDR1 KGHSH, CDR2 LQKENI. DNA for the CDR3: TGTGCCAGCTCACCAGAGGGTAGCGCTGAAGCTTTCTTT. Translating it yields CASSPEGSAEAFF.

The chain combines TRBV5-4 with TRBJ2-3; 10 nucleotides agree with TRBD2. CDR1 SGHNT and CDR2 YYREEE come from the germline V gene (reference sequence). Losses at the gene ends were 4 bases for V and 4 bases for J; bases not matched to a gene: 6. CDR3 length: 15 residues. CDR3 residues: CASSKRGGVADTQYF. In nucleotides, the CDR3 is TGTGCCAGCAGCAAGCGGGGGGGCGTAGCAGATACGCAGTATTTT.

This clone has a single count. The chain combines TRBV6-5 with TRBJ1-1; maybe TRBD1 (6 bases). This CDR3 is built from 12 residues. Trimming removed 5 bases from V and 11 bases from J, with 15 bases in between. Germline values: CDR1 MNHEY, CDR2 SVGAGI. CDR3 amino acids: CASSRRGMRAFF. CDR3 nucleotide sequence: TGTGCCAGCAGTAGAAGGGGGATGAGGGCTTTCTTT.

The chain links TRBV7-2 to TRBJ2-7; D not certain. The CDR3 spans 13 residues. The V gene's germline CDR1 is SGHTA and CDR2 FQGNSA. V was trimmed by 2 bases and J by 7 bases, leaving 12 bases between them. Here the CDR3 reads CASSLTPLGEQYF. The CDR3 DNA is TGTGCCAGCAGCTTAACTCCTTTGGGAGAGCAGTACTTC.

Remarks on this clone: One junction end disagrees with the germline gene, perhaps due to a read error. Other DNA variants within this sample encode the same CDR3. The CDR3 nucleotides read TGTGCCAGCAGTTACAGCCAGGGGAAAGAAAAATTGTTTTTT. Amino acids: CASSYSQGKEKLFF. This chain connects TRBV6-5 to TRBJ1-4; tentative D call: TRBD1 (6 bases). This CDR3 comprises 14 residues. The germline V gene has CDR1 MNHEY and CDR2 SVGAGI.

The chain is built from TRBV7-2 and TRBJ2-1; TRBD2 might be the D (5 bases). V was clipped by 8 bases and J by 0 bases, with 8 bases between them. The CDR3 covers 13 residues. Per germline, CDR1 SGHTA and CDR2 FQGNSA. CDR3: CASSSGSYNEQFF. In DNA, the CDR3 is TGTGCCAGCTCGAGCGGCTCCTACAATGAGCAGTTCTTC.

This clone was counted between two and nine times. The rearrangement uses TRBV6-1 and TRBJ2-1; D gene unclear. Germline V lookup: CDR1 MNHNS, CDR2 SASEGT. The CDR3 extends over 15 amino acids. The V end lost 7 bases, the J end lost 0 bases, and 13 bases lay between the germline ends. CDR3 sequence reads: CASKGSASSYNEQFF. The CDR3 DNA is TGTGCCAGCAAGGGAAGCGCAAGCTCCTACAATGAGCAGTTCTTC.

This chain uses TRBV7-8 with TRBJ2-7; weak D call: TRBD2 (5 bases). The V gene's germline CDR1 is SGHVS and CDR2 FQNEAQ. The CDR3 has 13 residues. V was clipped by 5 bases and J by 0 bases, with 8 bases between them. CDR3 sequence (DNA): TGTGCCAGCAGCGGACGGGGCTCCTACGAGCAGTACTTC. This gives the protein CASSGRGSYEQYF.

This sequence joins TRBV7-9 and TRBJ1-2; D uncertain. CDR1 and CDR2 (germline): SEHNR, FQNEAQ (reference sequence). V was cut by 5 bases and J by 1 base, with 11 bases left in between. The CDR3 is 14 amino acids. The CDR3 coding sequence is TGTGCCAGCAGCGCATATGGGGATAACTATGGCTACACCTTC. Its translation: CASSAYGDNYGYTF.

The J gene is TRBJ2-1, the V gene TRBV2; 11 bases align to TRBD2. Trimming cost V 9 bases and J 8 bases; bases outside gene matches: 6. Germline-derived CDR1 and CDR2 are SNHLY and FYNNEI. This CDR3 region has 13 residues. CDR3 residues: CARSSGGTDEQFF. The CDR3 coding sequence is TGTGCCAGATCTAGCGGGGGGACGGATGAGCAGTTCTTC.

This chain joins TRBV5-1 and TRBJ1-2; no firm D call. This CDR3 comprises 18 residues. With 4 bases removed from V and 4 bases from J, the gap between germline ends came to 26 bases. Germline CDR1 is SGHRS and CDR2 is YFSETQ. CDR3 bases: TGCGCCAGCAGCCCGCTCTTACCCGCCGACGGGCGATTCTATGGCTACACCTTC. Translating it yields CASSPLLPADGRFYGYTF.

V gene TRBV5-4 combines with J gene TRBJ1-1; the D gene is possibly TRBD1 (5 bases). The CDR3 consists of 13 residues. Trimming cost V 4 bases and J 5 bases, with 12 bases left between them. Germline V lookup: CDR1 SGHNT, CDR2 YYREEE (reference sequence). The CDR3 DNA is TGTGCCAGCAGCCTCGGGACGGCGACTGAAGCTTTCTTT. Translating gives CASSLGTATEAFF. Full variable domain (missing parts from reference TRBV5-4 and TRBJ1-1): ETGVTQSPTHLIKTRGQQVTLRCSSQSGHNTVSWYQQALGQGPQFIFQYYREEENGRGNFPPRFSGLQFPNYSSELNVNALELDDSALYLCASSLGTATEAFFGQGTRLTVV.

The genes are TRBV28 and TRBJ2-4, with 7 bases lining up with TRBD1. Germline CDR1 MDHEN, CDR2 SYDVKM. V dropped 6 bases and J dropped 6; count of bases not matched to a gene: 5. The CDR3 consists of 13 residues. In DNA, the CDR3 is TGTGCCAGCAGCCGCGCAGGGGGAAACATTCAGTACTTC. Translation gives CASSRAGGNIQYF.

This clone occurred a few times. This chain connects TRBV4-1 to TRBJ2-7; the D gene could be TRBD1 or TRBD2 (5 bases each). Germline assignment: CDR1 MGHRA and CDR2 YSYEKL. Trimming removed 4 bases at V and 2 bases at J, with 15 bases between. The CDR3 is made up of 15 amino acids. CDR3 DNA: TGCGCCAGCAGCCGGGGGTGGGCTACTCCCTACGAGCAGTACTTC. Translating gives CASSRGWATPYEQYF.

There are a few counts of this clone. The chain is built from TRBV7-2 and TRBJ1-2; possibly TRBD1 for D (6 bases). The V gene lost 5 bases and the J gene lost 4 bases, with 14 bases spanning the gap. CDR1 is SGHTA, CDR2 FQGNSA, per germline. The CDR3 length is 14 residues. The CDR3 here is CASSPPDRRYGYTF. The CDR3 DNA sequence: TGTGCCAGCAGCCCCCCAGACAGGCGCTATGGCTACACCTTC. The full variable domain, in which reference TRBV7-2 and TRBJ1-2 provide the parts outside the CDR3, is GAGVSQSPSNKVTEKGKDVELRCDPISGHTALYWYRQSLGQGLEFLIYFQGNSAPDKSGLPSDRFSAERTGGSVSTLTIQRTQQEDSAVYLCASSPPDRRYGYTFGSGTRLTVV.

The genes are TRBV6-5 and TRBJ1-3; the match to TRBD1 covers 9 bases. The trim removed 8 bases at V and 7 bases at J, leaving 6 bases unmatched. This CDR3 spans 13 amino acids. CDR1 is MNHEY, CDR2 SVGAGI, per germline. This CDR3 reads CASADRGSNTIYF. CDR3 DNA: TGTGCCAGCGCGGACAGGGGATCGAACACCATATATTTT.

J is TRBJ1-5 and V is TRBV5-4; no clear D. Germline V gene data show CDR1 as SGHNT and CDR2 as YYREEE (reference sequence). V was clipped by 2 bases and J by 4 bases, with 10 bases between them. CDR3 length equals 14 residues. The CDR3 DNA is TGTGCCAGCAGCTTTGGGGTTGGGAATCAGCCCCAGCATTTT. Protein: CASSFGVGNQPQHF.

The V call is TRBV10-3, the J call TRBJ2-5, with a possible D match to TRBD1 (5 bases). From germline, CDR1 is ENHRY and CDR2 SYGVKD. The germline V and J ends were trimmed by 4 bases and 2 bases, with 8 bases remaining between them. The CDR3 runs to 13 residues. The CDR3 DNA sequence: TGTGCCATCAGTGGCAGGGAACAAGAGACCCAGTACTTC. Translated: CAISGREQETQYF.

The genes are TRBV11-2 and TRBJ2-5, with 9 bases lining up with TRBD1. Trimming removed 3 bases from V and 3 bases from J; junction bases left unmatched: 2. The CDR3 runs to 14 residues. CDR1 is SGHAT, CDR2 FQNNGV, per germline. CDR3 sequence: CASSFGQGKETQYF. The CDR3 region has the DNA TGTGCCAGCAGCTTCGGACAGGGGAAAGAGACCCAGTACTTC. The whole variable domain, remainder taken from reference TRBV11-2 and TRBJ2-5, is EAGVAQSPRYKIIEKRQSVAFWCNPISGHATLYWYQQILGQGPKLLIQFQNNGVVDDSQLPKDRFSAERLKGVDSTLKIQPAKLEDSAVYLCASSFGQGKETQYFGPGTRLLVL.

V usage is TRBV6-1 and J usage is TRBJ2-7, with a tentative D call TRBD1 (5 bases). The V end was cut by 10 bases, the J end by 5 bases, with 21 bases between. This CDR3 region has 14 residues. Looked up from germline, CDR1 is MNHNS and CDR2 is SASEGT. The CDR3 region is CAIAFVGALDEQYF. The CDR3 DNA follows: TGTGCCATAGCATTTGTAGGGGCGCTGGACGAGCAGTACTTC.

The chain combines TRBV19 with TRBJ1-5; 10 bases agree with TRBD1. CDR3 length: 16 residues. The V gene's germline CDR1 is LNHDA and CDR2 SQIVND (reference sequence). Trimming cost V 4 bases and J 8 bases; bases outside gene matches: 11. The CDR3: CASSTTGTGALEPQHF. The CDR3 DNA reads as TGTGCCAGTAGTACGACCGGGACAGGGGCGTTGGAGCCCCAGCATTTT.

The sample holds one count of this clone. The rearrangement links TRBV30 to TRBJ1-1, with a tentative D call TRBD1 (6 bases). There are 14 residues in the CDR3. The V end lost 4 bases, the J end lost 3 bases, and 15 bases lay between the germline ends. The germline CDR1 and CDR2 sequences are GTSNPN and SVGIG (reference sequence). CDR3 region: CAWNPGVRDTEAFF. The CDR3, as DNA: TGTGCCTGGAATCCAGGGGTCAGGGACACTGAAGCTTTCTTT.

The chain recombines TRBV7-3 with TRBJ2-2, with D unresolved. Germline-derived CDR1 and CDR2 are SGHTA and FQGTGA. The CDR3 length is 14 residues. Trimming shortened V by 2 bases and J by 1 base, and 5 bases separated the two germline ends. In DNA form, the CDR3 reads TGTGCCAGCAGCTTATTCCTGAACACCGGGGAGCTGTTTTTT. This encodes CASSLFLNTGELFF.